This T cell receptor beta chain originates from a study of PD-1 blockade in mismatch repair-deficient tumors. Study context: All were previously treated, progressing patients with eleven to twelve mismatch repair-deficient cancer types. Study-level findings and limits: Tumor-resident clones, often undetectable pretreatment in blood, expanded then contracted after pembrolizumab.

Comment on this clone: What it binds is not known.

The table came from immunoSEQ multiplex PCR; TCRdb's copy has only in-frame clones and leaves some out. The sample yields 45,000 to 60,000 clones, approximately 80% seen once. TCR sequencing covered three patients who responded to pembrolizumab. This CDR3 has 14 residues. V was trimmed by 2 bases and J by 4 bases, leaving 9 bases between them. Germline CDR1 WNHNN, CDR2 SYGVQD (reference sequence). Sequenced material: peripheral blood, taken 4 weeks after starting pembrolizumab. The sequence was obtained from an adult with mismatch repair-deficient cancer. This chain connects TRBV10-1 to TRBJ1-3, with a tentative D call TRBD1 (5 bases). CDR3 in amino acids: CASSEGRVGNTIYF. The CDR3 coding sequence is TGCGCCAGCAGTGAGGGCAGGGTAGGAAACACCATATATTTT.